This TCR beta chain was sequenced for a study of molecular identifiers for immune sequencing clone quantification. TCRdb redid the calling of the PCR reads with MiXCR, one entry per CDR3 protein. The sample holds over 600,000 distinct CDR3 sequences, just under 20% seen once. This clonotype showed up just a few times. The CDR3 has 18 residues. Germline V gene data show CDR1 as GTSNPN and CDR2 as SVGIG (reference sequence). Trimming removed 1 base from V and 0 bases from J; junction bases left unmatched: 14. The sequence derives from a human donor in good health. Some libraries in this study had Jurkat cell RNA spiked in. Sequencing input: naive CD8+ T cells from blood, with Jurkat cell RNA spiked in. The subset denotes: FACS-sorted CD8+CD4-CCR7+CD45RA+ naive T cells. The chain joins TRBV30 to TRBJ2-5; 7 positions agree with TRBD2. CDR3: CAWSATQRGPLYQETQYF. In nucleotides, the CDR3 is TGTGCCTGGAGTGCTACCCAGCGGGGACCCTTGTACCAAGAGACCCAGTACTTC.